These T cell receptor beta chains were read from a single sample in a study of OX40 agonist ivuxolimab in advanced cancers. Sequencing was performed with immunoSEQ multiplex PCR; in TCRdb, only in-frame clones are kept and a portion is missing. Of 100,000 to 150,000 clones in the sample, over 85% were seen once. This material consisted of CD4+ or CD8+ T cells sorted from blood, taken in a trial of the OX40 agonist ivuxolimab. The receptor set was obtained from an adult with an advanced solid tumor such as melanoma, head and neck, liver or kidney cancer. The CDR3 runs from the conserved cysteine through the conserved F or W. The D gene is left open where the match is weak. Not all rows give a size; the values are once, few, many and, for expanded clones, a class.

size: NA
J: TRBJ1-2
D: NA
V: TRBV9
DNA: TGTGCCAGCAGCGTAGATTTTGGCGGGTATGGCTACACCTTC
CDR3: CASSVDFGGYGYTF

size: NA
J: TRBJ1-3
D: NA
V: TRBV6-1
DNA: TGTGCCAGCAGACATCTCTCTGGAAACACCATATATTTT
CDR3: CASRHLSGNTIYF

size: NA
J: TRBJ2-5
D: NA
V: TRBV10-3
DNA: TGTGCCATCAGTGCCAACAGTCTCCAAGAGACCCAGTACTTC
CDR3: CAISANSLQETQYF

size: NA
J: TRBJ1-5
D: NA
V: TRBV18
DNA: TGTGCCAGCACCGGGAGTCTCAGGGAGCCCCAGCATTTT
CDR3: CASTGSLREPQHF

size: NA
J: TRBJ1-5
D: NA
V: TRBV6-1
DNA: TGTGCCAGCAGTGGAGACTTTGGCGATCAGCCCCAGCATTTT
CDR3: CASSGDFGDQPQHF

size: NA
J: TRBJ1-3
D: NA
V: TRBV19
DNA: TGTGCCAGTAGTATAGTCCCAGGCTCTGGAAACACCATATATTTT
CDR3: CASSIVPGSGNTIYF

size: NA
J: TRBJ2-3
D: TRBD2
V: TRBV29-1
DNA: TGCAGCGTTAGCGGGGCCACAGATACGCAGTATTTT
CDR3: CSVSGATDTQYF

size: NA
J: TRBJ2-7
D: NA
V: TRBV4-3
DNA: TGCGCCAGCAGCCAAGATACAAGGACTTTAGACTACGAGCAGTACTTC
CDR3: CASSQDTRTLDYEQYF

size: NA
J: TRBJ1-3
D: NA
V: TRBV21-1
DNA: TGTGCCAGCAGCAAAGCGCTGGTCAGGCCCTCGTCTGGAAACACCATATATTTT
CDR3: CASSKALVRPSSGNTIYF

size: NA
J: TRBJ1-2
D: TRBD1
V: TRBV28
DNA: TGTGCCAGCAGTCCCTTACAGGGGGCGAGCTTAAACTATGGCTACACCTTC
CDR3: CASSPLQGASLNYGYTF

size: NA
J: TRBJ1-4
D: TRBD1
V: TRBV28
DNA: TGTGCCAGCAGGACACAGGGGGCGGCAACTAATGAAAAACTGTTTTTT
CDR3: CASRTQGAATNEKLFF

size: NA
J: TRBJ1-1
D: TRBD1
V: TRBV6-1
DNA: TGTGCCAGCAGTCAACAGGGGAAAATCACTGAAGCTTTCTTT
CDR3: CASSQQGKITEAFF

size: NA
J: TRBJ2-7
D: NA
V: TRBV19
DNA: TGTGCCAGTAGTATAGATCGTCGCGGACGACCGACCTACGAGCAGTACTTC
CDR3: CASSIDRRGRPTYEQYF

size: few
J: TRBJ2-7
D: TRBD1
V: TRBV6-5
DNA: TGTGCCAGCAGCCACGACAGGGGCGGCACCTACGAGCAGTACTTC
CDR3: CASSHDRGGTYEQYF

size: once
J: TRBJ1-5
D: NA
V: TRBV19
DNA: TGTGCCAGTAGTGACAGACCTAATCAGCCCCAGCATTTT
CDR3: CASSDRPNQPQHF

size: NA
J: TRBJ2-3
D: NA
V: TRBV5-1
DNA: TGCGCCAGCAGCTTGCAGACAGCTAGCACAGATACGCAGTATTTT
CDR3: CASSLQTASTDTQYF

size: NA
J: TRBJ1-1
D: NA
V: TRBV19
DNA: TGTGCCAGTAGTGATACAGTGAACACTGAAGCTTTCTTT
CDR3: CASSDTVNTEAFF

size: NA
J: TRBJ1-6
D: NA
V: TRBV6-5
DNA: TGTGCCAGCAGCTTCGAGGGGTTAAATAATTCACCCCTCCACTTT
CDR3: CASSFEGLNNSPLHF

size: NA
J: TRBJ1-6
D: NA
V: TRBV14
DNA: TGTGCCAGCAGCCAACGACCACCGCGTTGGGGTTCACCCCTCCACTTT
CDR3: CASSQRPPRWGSPLHF

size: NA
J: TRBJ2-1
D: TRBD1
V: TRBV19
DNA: TGTGCCAGTAGTATCCCGGACAGGGTCCACAATGAGCAGTTCTTC
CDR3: CASSIPDRVHNEQFF

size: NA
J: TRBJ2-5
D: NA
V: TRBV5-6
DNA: TGTGCCAGCAGCTTGGCGATATCCGGAGTGTCAGGGTACGAGACCCAGTACTTC
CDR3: CASSLAISGVSGYETQYF

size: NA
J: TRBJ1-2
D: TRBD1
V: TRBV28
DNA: TGTGCCAGCAGTATCCCGACAGGGCCTAACTATGGCTACACCTTC
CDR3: CASSIPTGPNYGYTF

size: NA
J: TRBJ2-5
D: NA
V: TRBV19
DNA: TGTGCCAGTAGTATAGCCCGGGACGGCCAAGAGACCCAGTACTTC
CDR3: CASSIARDGQETQYF

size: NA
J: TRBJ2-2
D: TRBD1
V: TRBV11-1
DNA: TGTGCCAGCAGCTTAGACAGGGGCGTGGGGGAGCTGTTTTTT
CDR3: CASSLDRGVGELFF

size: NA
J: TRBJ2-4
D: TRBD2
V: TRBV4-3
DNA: TGCGCCAGCAGCCAATTAACGGGAGGGGAAAACATTCAGTACTTC
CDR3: CASSQLTGGENIQYF

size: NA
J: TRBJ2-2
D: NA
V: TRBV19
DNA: TGTGCCAGTACTCCCCTGGCGGGCGGGGAGCTGTTTTTT
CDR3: CASTPLAGGELFF

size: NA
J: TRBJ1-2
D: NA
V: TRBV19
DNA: TGTGCCAGTAGTATTCTCGTCGGCGGCGGGGAGGAGTATGGCTACACCTTC
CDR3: CASSILVGGGEEYGYTF

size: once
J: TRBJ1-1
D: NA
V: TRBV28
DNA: TGTGCCTTGAGAGAGACAGTGGGTGAAGCTTTCTTT
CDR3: CALRETVGEAFF

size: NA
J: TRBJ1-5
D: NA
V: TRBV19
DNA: TGTGCCAGTAAGGGGCAGGGTAGCAATCAGCCCCAGCATTTT
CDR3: CASKGQGSNQPQHF

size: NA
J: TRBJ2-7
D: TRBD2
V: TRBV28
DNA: TGTGCCAGCAGTATGGGGGGGGTCCCCTCTCGATACGAGCAGTACTTC
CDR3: CASSMGGVPSRYEQYF

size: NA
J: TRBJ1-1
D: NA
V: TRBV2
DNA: TGTGCCAGCAGTGCCCGGGCCTTTGAAGCTTTCTTT
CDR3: CASSARAFEAFF

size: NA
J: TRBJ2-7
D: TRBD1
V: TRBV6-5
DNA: TGTGCCAGCAGTGCGGGACAGGCCCGCTCCTACGAGCAGTACTTC
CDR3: CASSAGQARSYEQYF

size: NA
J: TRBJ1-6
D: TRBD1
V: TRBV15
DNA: TGTGCCACCAGCCCCCGAGGACAGGGTTATAATTCACCCCTCCACTTT
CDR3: CATSPRGQGYNSPLHF

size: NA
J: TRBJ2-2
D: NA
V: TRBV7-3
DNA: TGTGCCAGCAGCTTAACGGGGCGGGGCACCGGGGAGCTGTTTTTT
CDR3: CASSLTGRGTGELFF

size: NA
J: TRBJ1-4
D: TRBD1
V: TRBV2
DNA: TGTGCCAGCAGCCCCACCCGGGACAGGGGCCCCAATGAAAAACTGTTTTTT
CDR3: CASSPTRDRGPNEKLFF

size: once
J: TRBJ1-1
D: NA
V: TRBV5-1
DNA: TGCGCCAGCAGCTTGTCACTTATGAACACTGAAGCTTTCTTT
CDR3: CASSLSLMNTEAFF

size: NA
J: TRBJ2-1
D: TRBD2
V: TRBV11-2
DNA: TGTGCCAGCAGCTTAGATCGGGTTAGCGGGAGGACCAATGAGCAGTTCTTC
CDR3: CASSLDRVSGRTNEQFF

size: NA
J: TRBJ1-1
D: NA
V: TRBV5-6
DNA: TGTGCCAGCAGCTTGGGGACAGTGAACACTGAAGCTTTCTTT
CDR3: CASSLGTVNTEAFF

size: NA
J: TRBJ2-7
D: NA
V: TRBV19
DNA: TGTGCCTCCCCTGGGCAGCCCCCGCCCTACGAGCAGTACTTC
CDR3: CASPGQPPPYEQYF

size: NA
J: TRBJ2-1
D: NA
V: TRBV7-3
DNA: TGTGCCAGCAGCCCCCATGCCCCCGGAAACAATGAGCAGTTCTTC
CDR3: CASSPHAPGNNEQFF

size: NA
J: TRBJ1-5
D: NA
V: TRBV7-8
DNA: TGTGCCAGCAGCACGCAGGGTAATCAGCCCCAGCATTTT
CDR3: CASSTQGNQPQHF

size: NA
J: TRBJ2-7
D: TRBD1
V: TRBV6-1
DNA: TGTGCCAGCACGCCCCGACAGGGTACCTACGAGCAGTACTTC
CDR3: CASTPRQGTYEQYF

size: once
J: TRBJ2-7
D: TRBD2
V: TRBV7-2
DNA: TGTGCCAGCAGCGAAAGCGCGGGGACTAGCAGCTCCTACGAGCAGTACTTC
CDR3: CASSESAGTSSSYEQYF

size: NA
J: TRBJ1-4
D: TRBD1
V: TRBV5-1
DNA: TGCGCCAGCAGCTTGGACGGGACAGATGTGGGAACTAATGAAAAACTGTTTTTT
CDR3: CASSLDGTDVGTNEKLFF

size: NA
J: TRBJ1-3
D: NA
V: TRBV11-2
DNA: TGTGCCAGCAGCATGGAGCTTGTTGGAAACACCATATATTTT
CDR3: CASSMELVGNTIYF

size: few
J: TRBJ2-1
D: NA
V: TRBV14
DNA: TGTGCCAGCAGCCCACCATTACGAAGCGGAGGTTGGTACAATGAGCAGTTCTTC
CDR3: CASSPPLRSGGWYNEQFF

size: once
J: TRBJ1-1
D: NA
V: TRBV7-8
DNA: TGTGCCAGCAGCCGATCCCCCCAGGTAGAAGCTTTCTTT
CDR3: CASSRSPQVEAFF

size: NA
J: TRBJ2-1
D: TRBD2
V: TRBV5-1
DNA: TGCGCCAGCCGGACTACCGGGACTACTTACAATGAGCAGTTCTTC
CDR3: CASRTTGTTYNEQFF

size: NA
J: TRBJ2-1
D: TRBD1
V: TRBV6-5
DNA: TGTGCCAGCAGTTCTTGGACAGGGGACAATGAGCAGTTCTTC
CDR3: CASSSWTGDNEQFF

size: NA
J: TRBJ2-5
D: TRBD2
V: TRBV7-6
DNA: TGTGCCAGCAGCTGGACCGGGAGGAAAGAGACCCAGTACTTC
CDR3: CASSWTGRKETQYF

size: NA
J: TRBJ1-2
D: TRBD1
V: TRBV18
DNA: TGTGCCAGCTCACCACAAACGGGACAGGGGGTTGGCTACACCTTC
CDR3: CASSPQTGQGVGYTF

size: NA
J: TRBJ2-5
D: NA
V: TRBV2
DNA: TGTGCCAGCAGTGATAATCGGGGCGAGACCCAGTACTTC
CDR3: CASSDNRGETQYF

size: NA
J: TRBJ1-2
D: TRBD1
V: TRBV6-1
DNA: TGTGCCAGCGGGGACAGGGTTGGCTACACCTTC
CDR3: CASGDRVGYTF

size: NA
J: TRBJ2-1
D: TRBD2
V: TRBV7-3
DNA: TGTGCCAGCAGCTTTGGGACTAGTACCTACAATGAGCAGTTCTTC
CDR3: CASSFGTSTYNEQFF